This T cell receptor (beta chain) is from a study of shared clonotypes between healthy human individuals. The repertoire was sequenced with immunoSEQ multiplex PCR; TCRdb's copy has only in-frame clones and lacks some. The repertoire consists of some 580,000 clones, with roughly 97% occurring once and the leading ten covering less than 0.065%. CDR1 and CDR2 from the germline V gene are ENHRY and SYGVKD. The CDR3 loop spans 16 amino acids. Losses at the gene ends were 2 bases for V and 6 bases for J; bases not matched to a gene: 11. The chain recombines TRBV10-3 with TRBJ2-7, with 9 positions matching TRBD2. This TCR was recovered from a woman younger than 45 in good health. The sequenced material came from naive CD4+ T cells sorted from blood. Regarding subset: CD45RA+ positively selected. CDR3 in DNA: TGTGCCATCAGTGAGGAGACTAGCGGTAGACCCCGCGAGCAGTACTTC. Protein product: CAISEETSGRPREQYF.